The 23 T cell receptor beta chains in this list originate from one sample, sequenced in a study of blood T cell repertoires in COVID-19. Libraries were prepared by immunoSEQ multiplex PCR; TCRdb keeps only in-frame clonotypes and omits some of them. The sample yields approximately 140,000 clones, about 89% seen once. The sample consisted of peripheral blood. All receptors derive from a man older than 75 with acute or convalescent COVID-19.

The rearrangement links TRBV5-1 to TRBJ1-1, with unresolved D. The CDR3 contains 11 residues. Germline V gene sequence: CDR1 SGHRS, CDR2 YFSETQ. V was cut by 4 bases and J by 1 base, with 2 bases left in between. CDR3 in DNA: TGCGCCAGCAGCCAGAACACTGAAGCTTTCTTT. Translating it yields CASSQNTEAFF. The whole variable domain, remainder taken from reference TRBV5-1 and TRBJ1-1, is KAGVTQTPRYLIKTRGQQVTLSCSPISGHRSVSWYQQTPGQGLQFLFEYFSETQRNKGNFPGRFSGRQFSNSRSEMNVSTLELGDSALYLCASSQNTEAFFGQGTRLTVV.

The rearrangement links TRBV30 to TRBJ2-7; D might be TRBD2 (5 bases). The V gene lost 0 bases and the J gene lost 1 base, with 13 bases spanning the gap. The CDR3 sequence is 15 residues long. Germline CDR1 is GTSNPN and CDR2 is SVGIG (reference sequence). CDR3: CAWSVSGMGSYEQYF. Here the CDR3 DNA reads TGTGCCTGGAGTGTATCCGGGATGGGGTCCTACGAGCAGTACTTC.

This sequence joins TRBV3-1 (or the pseudogene TRBV3-2) and TRBJ1-3, with 7 bases lining up with TRBD1. This CDR3 has 14 residues. With V trimmed by 4 bases and J by 3 bases, 3 bases remained unmatched. Germline V gene lookup returns CDR1 LGHDT and CDR2 YNNKEL (reference sequence). CDR3 nucleotide sequence: TGTGCCAGCAGCCCTCGGGACAGTGGAAACACCATATATTTT. As protein: CASSPRDSGNTIYF.

The DNA of the CDR3 is TGTGCCAGCAGCCCCCAACCCACTAGCGGCTCCTACAATGAGCAGTTCTTC. Translated, it gives CASSPQPTSGSYNEQFF. The V gene is TRBV3-1 (or the pseudogene TRBV3-2), the J gene TRBJ2-1; TRBD2 matches 8 bases. Germline CDR1 is LGHDT and CDR2 is YNNKEL (reference sequence). This CDR3 is built from 17 residues. Trimming took 4 bases from V and 0 from J; bases not matched to a gene: 8.

In its sample, this clone was seen a few times. CDR3 loop: CASSEGRTNQPQHF. CDR3 in DNA: TGTGCCAGCAGTGAGGGGAGGACTAATCAGCCCCAGCATTTT. The chain couples TRBV2 to TRBJ1-5, with D unclear. The CDR3 covers 14 residues. Germline V gives CDR1 SNHLY, CDR2 FYNNEI. V was trimmed by 3 bases and J by 4 bases, leaving 10 bases between them. Full variable domain (missing parts from reference TRBV2 and TRBJ1-5): EPEVTQTPSHQVTQMGQEVILRCVPISNHLYFYWYRQILGQKVEFLVSFYNNEISEKSEIFDDQFSVERPDGSNFTLKIRSTKLEDSAMYFCASSEGRTNQPQHFGDGTRLSIL.

The chain couples TRBV19 to TRBJ2-3, with D unresolved. Germline CDR1 and CDR2: LNHDA and SQIVND (reference sequence). This CDR3 has 11 amino acids. Trimming took 3 bases from V and 6 from J, leaving 4 bases between them. The CDR3 loop is CASSIRDTQYF. The CDR3 DNA sequence: TGTGCCAGTAGTATTCGGGATACGCAGTATTTT.

This rearrangement joins TRBV11-2 to TRBJ2-3, with 12 nucleotides matching TRBD2. Trimming removed 1 base from V and 0 bases from J; junction bases left unmatched: 2. Looked up from germline, CDR1 is SGHAT and CDR2 is FQNNGV. The CDR3 totals 17 residues. CDR3 sequence: CASSLVLAGGSTDTQYF. CDR3 nucleotide sequence: TGTGCCAGCAGCTTAGTCCTAGCGGGGGGGAGCACAGATACGCAGTATTTT.

J is TRBJ2-1 and V is TRBV30; 7 positions agree with TRBD1. V shed 3 bases, J shed 3 bases, and the junction held 8 bases outside the gene matches. Per the germline V gene, CDR1 is GTSNPN and CDR2 is SVGIG (reference sequence). The CDR3 is 15 amino acids. The CDR3 coding sequence is TGTGCCTGGAGGAAGGACAGGACTTACTACAATGAGCAGTTCTTC. This gives the protein CAWRKDRTYYNEQFF.

This clone was picked up one time. J is TRBJ1-1 and V is TRBV19; 8 bases map to TRBD1. The germline V gene encodes CDR1 LNHDA and CDR2 SQIVND (reference sequence). V shed 6 bases, J shed 4 bases, and the junction held 7 bases outside the gene matches. This CDR3 contains 14 residues. The CDR3 nucleotides are TGTGCCAGTAGCCAGAGGACAGGGCCCACTGAAGCTTTCTTT. As protein: CASSQRTGPTEAFF. The full variable domain, rest sourced from reference TRBV19 and TRBJ1-1, is DGGITQSPKYLFRKEGQNVTLSCEQNLNHDAMYWYRQDPGQGLRLIYYSQIVNDFQKGDIAEGYSVSREKKESFPLTVTSAQKNPTAFYLCASSQRTGPTEAFFGQGTRLTVV.

V is TRBV5-1 and J is TRBJ2-2; D is undetermined. This CDR3 is 11 amino acids long. V was clipped by 2 bases and J by 6 bases, with 2 bases between them. Germline lookup yields CDR1 SGHRS and CDR2 YFSETQ. CDR3 sequence reads: CASSFSGELFF. Written as DNA, the CDR3 is TGCGCCAGCAGCTTCTCCGGGGAGCTGTTTTTT.

The rearrangement links TRBV9 to TRBJ2-7, with a possible D match to TRBD1 (6 bases). The ends were cut back, 4 bases at V and 3 bases at J, with 17 bases in the middle. Germline lookup yields CDR1 SGDLS and CDR2 YYNGEE. CDR3 length: 15 residues. CDR3 sequence reads: CASSPQQGWGYEQYF. The CDR3 DNA sequence: TGTGCCAGCAGCCCTCAACAGGGATGGGGCTACGAGCAGTACTTC. The full variable domain, in which reference TRBV9 and TRBJ2-7 provide the parts outside the CDR3, is DSGVTQTPKHLITATGQRVTLRCSPRSGDLSVYWYQQSLDQGLQFLIQYYNGEERAKGNILERFSAQQFPDLHSELNLSSLELGDSALYFCASSPQQGWGYEQYFGPGTRLTVT.

This clone showed up just once. The chain has TRBV7-9 and TRBJ2-1; D not resolved. V was clipped by 1 base and J by 8 bases, with 3 bases between them. The CDR3 is 11 amino acids. Germline V CDR1 and CDR2: SEHNR, FQNEAQ (reference sequence). The CDR3 sequence is CASSLDYEQFF. The CDR3 coding sequence is TGTGCCAGCAGCTTAGACTATGAGCAGTTCTTC. Using reference TRBV7-9 and TRBJ2-1 for the parts outside the CDR3, the full variable domain is DTGVSQNPRHKITKRGQNVTFRCDPISEHNRLYWYRQTLGQGPEFLTYFQNEAQLEKSRLLSDRFSAERPKGSFSTLEIQRTEQGDSAMYLCASSLDYEQFFGPGTRLTVL.

The genes are TRBV7-9 and TRBJ1-2, with 9 bases identical to TRBD1. Per the germline V gene, CDR1 is SEHNR and CDR2 is FQNEAQ (reference sequence). The V segment lost 3 bases and the J segment 8 bases; nucleotides outside the gene matches: 4. The CDR3 sequence is 13 residues long. The CDR3 is CASSFTGGAGYTF. As DNA, the CDR3 is TGTGCCAGCAGCTTTACAGGGGGCGCCGGCTACACCTTC.

The chain joins TRBV10-3 to TRBJ1-5; D uncertain. CDR3 length: 14 amino acids. Germline CDR1 is ENHRY and CDR2 is SYGVKD. Trimming left V 4 bases short and J 3 bases short, with 10 bases between. Here the CDR3 DNA reads TGTGCCATCAGTGTAGCCGGAGACAATCAGCCCCAGCATTTT. Translation: CAISVAGDNQPQHF.

The chain has TRBV6-6 and TRBJ2-7; tentatively, D is TRBD1 (6 bases). This CDR3 is built from 13 residues. Germline lookup yields CDR1 MNHNY and CDR2 SVGAGI (reference sequence). With 5 bases removed from V and 6 bases from J, the gap between germline ends came to 14 bases. Here the CDR3 reads CASSPQTGSEQYF. The CDR3 region has the DNA TGTGCCAGCAGTCCACAAACAGGGAGCGAGCAGTACTTC.

The CDR3: CASSLAQVGEQYF. The CDR3 bases are TGTGCCAGCAGCTTAGCTCAGGTGGGCGAGCAGTACTTC. V and J are TRBV11-3 and TRBJ2-7; D not resolved. The CDR3 runs 13 residues. CDR1 is SGHNT and CDR2 is YENEEA in the germline V gene. The V end lost 1 base, the J end lost 6 bases, and 10 bases lay between the germline ends. Combining the CDR3 with reference TRBV11-3 and TRBJ2-7 gives the whole variable domain EAGVVQSPRYKIIEKKQPVAFWCNPISGHNTLYWYLQNLGQGPELLIRYENEEAVDDSQLPKDRFSAERLKGVDSTLKIQPAELGDSAVYLCASSLAQVGEQYFGPGTRLTVT.

The V and J genes are TRBV6-1 and TRBJ1-1, with a weak D call TRBD1 (5 bases). The CDR3 has 18 amino acids. The V gene's germline CDR1 is MNHNS and CDR2 SASEGT. The germline V and J ends were trimmed by 2 bases and 4 bases, with 23 bases remaining between them. The CDR3 DNA sequence: TGTGCCAGCAGTGAAACTTTTCCTCGGGGGACTGTAAGCACTGAAGCTTTCTTT. Its protein is CASSETFPRGTVSTEAFF.

DNA for the CDR3: TGTGCCATCAGTGAGTGGGCCGGCCCCTACGAGCAGTACTTC. Residues: CAISEWAGPYEQYF. This chain connects TRBV10-3 to TRBJ2-7; D unresolved. The germline V and J ends were trimmed by 1 base and 2 bases, with 9 bases remaining between them. Germline CDR1 and CDR2: ENHRY and SYGVKD. The CDR3 spans 14 residues.

V usage is TRBV28 and J usage is TRBJ2-1; 8 bases are shared with TRBD1. Trimming removed 7 bases from V and 6 bases from J; junction bases left unmatched: 8. Looked up from germline, CDR1 is MDHEN and CDR2 is SYDVKM. CDR3 size: 14 residues. The CDR3 reads CASNQGALGNEQFF. CDR3 coding DNA: TGTGCCAGCAATCAGGGGGCGCTCGGCAATGAGCAGTTCTTC.

The rearrangement joins TRBV3-1 (or the pseudogene TRBV3-2) to TRBJ2-3; 9 bases are shared with TRBD1. V shed 4 bases, J shed 3 bases, and the junction held 2 bases outside the gene matches. Germline-derived CDR1 and CDR2 are LGHDT and YNNKEL (reference sequence). The CDR3 covers 14 residues. The CDR3 protein is CASSRDRVTDTQYF. The CDR3 DNA reads as TGTGCCAGCAGCCGGGACAGGGTGACAGATACGCAGTATTTT.

A note on this clone: The sample carries other DNA sequences with the same CDR3. The chain employs TRBV28 and TRBJ2-6; no reliable D call. The CDR3 extends over 13 amino acids. Germline CDR1 is MDHEN and CDR2 is SYDVKM. V gave up 5 bases and J gave up 0 bases, with 2 bases separating them. DNA for the CDR3: TGTGCCAGCAGTCTCTCTGGGGCCAACGTCCTGACTTTC. Residues: CASSLSGANVLTF.

The chain has TRBV7-9 and TRBJ1-1; possible D gene TRBD1, 5 bases. The CDR3 has 15 residues. Germline V gives CDR1 SEHNR, CDR2 FQNEAQ (reference sequence). V shed 1 base and J shed 4 bases, with 13 bases lying between them. CDR3 DNA: TGTGCCAGCAGCTTAGGAGCGGGGGTCGGCACTGAAGCTTTCTTT. Its protein product is CASSLGAGVGTEAFF.

The sample holds a few counts of this clone. The rearrangement links TRBV19 to TRBJ2-3; 10 bases map to TRBD1. V lost 3 bases and J lost 2; bases outside the gene matches: 2. From germline, CDR1 is LNHDA and CDR2 SQIVND (reference sequence). This CDR3 is built from 15 residues. The CDR3 region is CASSMGTGVTDTQYF. CDR3 DNA: TGTGCCAGTAGTATGGGGACAGGGGTCACAGATACGCAGTATTTT.